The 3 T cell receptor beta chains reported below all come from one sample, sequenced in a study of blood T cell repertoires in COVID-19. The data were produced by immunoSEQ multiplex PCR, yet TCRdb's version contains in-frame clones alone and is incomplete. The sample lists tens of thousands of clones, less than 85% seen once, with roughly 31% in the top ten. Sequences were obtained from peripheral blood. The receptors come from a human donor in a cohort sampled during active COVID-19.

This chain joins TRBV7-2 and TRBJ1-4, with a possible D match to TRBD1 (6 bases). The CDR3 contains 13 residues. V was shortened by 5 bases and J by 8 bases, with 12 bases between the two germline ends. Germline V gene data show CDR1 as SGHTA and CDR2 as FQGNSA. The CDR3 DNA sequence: TGTGCCAGCAGCGAGAACCAGGGGGAAAAACTGTTTTTT. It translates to CASSENQGEKLFF. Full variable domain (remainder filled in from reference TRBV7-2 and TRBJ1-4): GAGVSQSPSNKVTEKGKDVELRCDPISGHTALYWYRQSLGQGLEFLIYFQGNSAPDKSGLPSDRFSAERTGGSVSTLTIQRTQQEDSAVYLCASSENQGEKLFFGSGTQLSVL.

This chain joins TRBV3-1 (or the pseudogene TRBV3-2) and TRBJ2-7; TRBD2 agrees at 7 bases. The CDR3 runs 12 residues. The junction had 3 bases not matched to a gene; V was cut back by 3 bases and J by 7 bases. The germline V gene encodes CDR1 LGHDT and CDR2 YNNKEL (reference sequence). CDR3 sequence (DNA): TGTGCCAGCAGCCACCTGGGGGGGGAGCAGTACTTC. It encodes CASSHLGGEQYF.

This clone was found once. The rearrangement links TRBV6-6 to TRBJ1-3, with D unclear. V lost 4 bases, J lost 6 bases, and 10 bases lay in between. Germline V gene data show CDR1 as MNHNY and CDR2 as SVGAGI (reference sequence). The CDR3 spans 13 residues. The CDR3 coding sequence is TGTGCCAGCAGTTCCGGGATCACAAACACCATATATTTT. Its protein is CASSSGITNTIYF.